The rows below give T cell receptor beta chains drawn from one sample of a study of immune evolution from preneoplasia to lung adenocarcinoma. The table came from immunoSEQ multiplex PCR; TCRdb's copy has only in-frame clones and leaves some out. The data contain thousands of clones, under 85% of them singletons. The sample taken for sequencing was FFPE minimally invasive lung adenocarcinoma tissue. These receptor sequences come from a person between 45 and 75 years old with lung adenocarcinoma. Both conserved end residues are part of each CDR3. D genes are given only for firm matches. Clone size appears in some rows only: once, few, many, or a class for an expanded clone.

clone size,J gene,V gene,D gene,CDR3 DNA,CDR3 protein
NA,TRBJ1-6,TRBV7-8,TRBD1,TGTGCCAGCAGCCTGACAGGGGGATCCTATAATTCACCCCTCCACTTT,CASSLTGGSYNSPLHF
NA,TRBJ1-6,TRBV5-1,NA,TGCGCCAGCAGCTTGGCTGACGCCCGGGCCCTCCACTTT,CASSLADARALHF
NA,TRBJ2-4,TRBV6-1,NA,TGTGCCAGCAGTGGCAATCTAGCCAAAAACATTCAGTACTTC,CASSGNLAKNIQYF
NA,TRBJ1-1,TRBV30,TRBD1,TGTGCCTGCAGGACGTGGACAGGAGATACTGAAGCTTTCTTT,CACRTWTGDTEAFF
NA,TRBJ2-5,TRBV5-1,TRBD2,TGCGCCAGCACCCCAGCGGGGGGGGGTGAGACCCAGTACTTC,CASTPAGGGETQYF
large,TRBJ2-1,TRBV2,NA,TGTGCCAGCAGTGAACTCTACAATGAGCAGTTCTTC,CASSELYNEQFF
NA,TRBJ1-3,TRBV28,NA,TGTGCCAGCAGTTTTAGCAGGGCACAGGGAGGAAACACCATATATTTT,CASSFSRAQGGNTIYF
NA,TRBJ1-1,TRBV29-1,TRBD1,TGCAGCGTAACAGGGGGCGTGAACACTGAAGCTTTCTTT,CSVTGGVNTEAFF
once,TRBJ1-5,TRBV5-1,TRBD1,TGCGCCAGCAGCCCGACAGGGCCCAATCAGCCCCAGCATTTT,CASSPTGPNQPQHF
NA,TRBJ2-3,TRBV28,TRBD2,TGTGCCAGCAGTCCACTGCGTAGTGCGGGAGCTACAGATACGCAGTATTTT,CASSPLRSAGATDTQYF
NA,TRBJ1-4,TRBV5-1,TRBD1,TGCGCCAGCAGCTTGGCCGGGACAGGGGATGAAAAACTGTTTTTT,CASSLAGTGDEKLFF
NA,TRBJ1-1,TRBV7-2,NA,TGTGCCAGCAGCTTAAATAGGGGCCTGAACACTGAAGCTTTCTTT,CASSLNRGLNTEAFF
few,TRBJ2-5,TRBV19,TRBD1,TGTGCCAGTGGAGAACCGGGACAGGGGGTGGTAGGAGAGACCCAGTACTTC,CASGEPGQGVVGETQYF
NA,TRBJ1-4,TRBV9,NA,TGTGCCAGCAGCAACAGGGTGGCGGGAGAAAAACTGTTTTTT,CASSNRVAGEKLFF
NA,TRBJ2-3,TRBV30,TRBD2,TGTGCCGGTACTAGCGTCCCAGATACGCAGTATTTT,CAGTSVPDTQYF
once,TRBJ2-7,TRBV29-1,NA,TGCAGCGTCGGGACTCGCTACGAGCAGTACTTC,CSVGTRYEQYF
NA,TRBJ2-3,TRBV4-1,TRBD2,TGCGCCAGCAGGAAACAGGGAACCGGGACTAGCGGGAGGGCCAAAGATACGCAGTATTTT,CASRKQGTGTSGRAKDTQYF
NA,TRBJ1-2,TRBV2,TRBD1,TGTGCCAGCACCGAGAAAGACAGGGGATATGGCTACACCTTC,CASTEKDRGYGYTF
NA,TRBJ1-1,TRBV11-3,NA,TGTGCCAGCAGCTATGGGGCTGAAGCTTTCTTT,CASSYGAEAFF
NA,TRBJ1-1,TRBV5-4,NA,TGTGCCAGCAGCTCCATCGGGGTTCGCACTGAAGCTTTCTTT,CASSSIGVRTEAFF
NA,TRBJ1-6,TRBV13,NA,TGTGCCAGCAGCTTAGGGGTCCTCTCCTATAATTCACCCCTCCACTTT,CASSLGVLSYNSPLHF
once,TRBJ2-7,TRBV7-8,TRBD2,TGTGCCAGCAGCTTGGGGCTAGCGGGGTTCAACGAGCAGTACTTC,CASSLGLAGFNEQYF
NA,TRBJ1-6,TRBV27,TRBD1,TGTGCCAGCAGGGACAGGGTAGCCTATAATTCACCCCTCCACTTT,CASRDRVAYNSPLHF
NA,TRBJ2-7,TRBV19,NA,TGTGCCAGTAGTAGGGACGACGCATACGAGCAGTACTTC,CASSRDDAYEQYF
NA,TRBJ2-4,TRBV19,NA,TGTGCCAGTAGTCCGTCCAATCGTAGGACCAAAAACATTCAGTACTTC,CASSPSNRRTKNIQYF
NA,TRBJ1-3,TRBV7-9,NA,TGTGCCATAGACCGTGGACAGCACTCTGGAAACACCATATATTTT,CAIDRGQHSGNTIYF
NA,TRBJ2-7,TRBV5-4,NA,TGTGCCAGCAGCCCCCTTGGGGCTCCGGGGAACTACGAGCAGTACTTC,CASSPLGAPGNYEQYF
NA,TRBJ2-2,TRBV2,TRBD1,TGTGCCAGCAGCGACAGGGGGAACACCGGGGAGCTGTTTTTT,CASSDRGNTGELFF
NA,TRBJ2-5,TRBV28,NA,TGTGCCAGCAGTCCCCAGGACGGTTTGTACCAAGAGACCCAGTACTTC,CASSPQDGLYQETQYF